This record looks at one TCR beta chain sequence and its context. The CDR3 consists of 18 residues. The sample originates from a study of blood T cell repertoires in COVID-19. In the study's own analysis: Reference gene primer amplification yielded estimated nucleated cell counts. TCRdb's table, derived via immunoSEQ multiplex PCR, lists solely in-frame clones and lacks some. The V and J calls and clone size were taken over from that table, and D and trimming were inferred from the DNA. The sample records 60,000 to 70,000 clones, almost 85% being singletons. Sequencing was carried out using peripheral blood. This sequence was found in a man between 50 and 59 years old with acute or convalescent COVID-19. This chain uses TRBV1 with TRBJ2-1; TRBD2, the D gene given by the table, was not confirmed from the DNA. TRBV1 is deemed a pseudogene. CDR3 coding DNA: TGCACCAGCAGCCGCGGGACTAGCGGGAAGGACCGCTTAAATGAGCAGTTCTTC. Encoded protein: CTSSRGTSGKDRLNEQFF.